These 13 T cell receptor beta chains came from one sample sequenced in a study of graft-versus-host responses after intestinal transplantation. Libraries were prepared by immunoSEQ multiplex PCR; TCRdb keeps only in-frame clonotypes and omits some of them. Seen here are approximately 99,000 clones, 91% observed once, and the top ten hold under 0.2%. These receptors' targets are unknown. Sample: unstimulated CD4+ T cells sorted from spleen or lymph node cells, taken before transplant. The receptors were gathered from a human donor who was the organ donor for an intestinal transplant.

The V gene is TRBV4-2, the J gene TRBJ1-2, with no clear D. The CDR3 covers 16 residues. CDR1 and CDR2 (germline): LGHNA, YNFKEQ. V was shortened by 4 bases and J by 1 base, with 16 bases between the two germline ends. The CDR3 spells CASSPPVLTGNYGYTF. In DNA form, the CDR3 reads TGTGCCAGCAGCCCCCCCGTCCTCACGGGTAACTATGGCTACACCTTC.

The rearrangement links TRBV18 to TRBJ1-1; 7 bases match TRBD1. V lost 3 bases to trimming and J lost 1 base; unmatched junction nucleotides: 11. Germline CDR1 is KGHSH and CDR2 is LQKENI. There are 17 residues in the CDR3. The CDR3 DNA sequence: TGTGCCAGCTCACCTCTACCGGGACAGCCTACGAACACTGAAGCTTTCTTT. Translated: CASSPLPGQPTNTEAFF.

The chain carries TRBV7-3 and TRBJ2-1; possible D gene TRBD2, 5 bases. Germline CDR1 SGHTA, CDR2 FQGTGA. CDR3 length: 13 amino acids. The ends were cut back, 0 bases at V and 10 bases at J, with 10 bases in the middle. The CDR3 spells CASSLTGVNEQFF. CDR3 nucleotide sequence: TGTGCCAGCAGCTTAACCGGGGTTAACGAGCAGTTCTTC.

The V and J genes are TRBV19 and TRBJ1-2, with TRBD1 identical over 7 bases. Germline CDR1 reads LNHDA; CDR2 reads SQIVND (reference sequence). The trim removed 5 bases at V and 4 bases at J, leaving 10 bases unmatched. There are 15 residues in the CDR3. CDR3: CASSFYRDRAYGYTF. The CDR3 DNA sequence: TGTGCCAGTAGTTTTTACCGGGACAGAGCCTATGGCTACACCTTC.

The CDR3: CTSSPQGRESSYEQYF. The DNA for the CDR3 is TGCACCAGCAGCCCCCAGGGGCGGGAGAGCTCCTACGAGCAGTACTTC. This chain links TRBV1 with TRBJ2-5; the D call TRBD2 from the table was never checked on the DNA. Judging by the DNA end, TRBJ2-7 fits better; the J call may be wrong. TRBV1 is tagged as a pseudogene. The length of the CDR3 is 16 residues.

This clone appeared once. J is TRBJ2-1 and V is TRBV7-3; D is possibly TRBD2 (6 bases). The CDR3 runs to 16 residues. V dropped 4 bases and J dropped 4 bases, with 17 bases sitting between them. Per germline, CDR1 SGHTA and CDR2 FQGTGA. CDR3 region: CASSSSVSGGYNEQFF. CDR3 nucleotides: TGTGCCAGCAGCTCAAGTGTTAGCGGAGGATACAATGAGCAGTTCTTC. Variable domain in full (rest from reference TRBV7-3 and TRBJ2-1): GAGVSQTPSNKVTEKGKYVELRCDPISGHTALYWYRQSLGQGPEFLIYFQGTGAADDSGLPNDRFFAVRPEGSVSTLKIQRTERGDSAVYLCASSSSVSGGYNEQFFGPGTRLTVL.

In its sample, this clone was seen once. The chain combines TRBV19 with TRBJ1-5; D is unclear. The CDR3 extends over 11 amino acids. V gave up 5 bases and J gave up 11 bases, with 10 bases separating them. Germline V gene sequence: CDR1 LNHDA, CDR2 SQIVND (reference sequence). The CDR3 sequence is CASSSGSSQHF. DNA of the CDR3: TGTGCCAGTAGTTCCGGGAGTTCCCAGCATTTT.

This chain's CDR3 is CASSNPGMRVEQFF. DNA of the CDR3: TGTGCCAGCAGCAACCCGGGAATGAGGGTTGAGCAGTTCTTC. The gene calls are TRBV7-2 and TRBJ2-1; possibly TRBD2 for D (5 bases). The length of the CDR3 is 14 residues. Germline values: CDR1 SGHTA, CDR2 FQGNSA. Trimming took off 5 bases at V and 9 bases at J, with 17 bases between the two ends.

J is TRBJ1-6 and V is TRBV18; 10 bases match TRBD1. Trimming took 0 bases from V and 11 from J; bases not matched to a gene: 13. Germline values: CDR1 KGHSH, CDR2 LQKENI. The CDR3 contains 18 residues. The CDR3 nucleotides read TGTGCCAGCTCACCACCTGGAATATTCCGGGACAGGGGAGCACCCCTCCACTTT. Protein product: CASSPPGIFRDRGAPLHF.

The chain couples TRBV5-8 to TRBJ1-2, with a weak D call TRBD1 (5 bases). The germline V and J ends were trimmed by 0 bases and 4 bases, with 7 bases remaining between them. This CDR3 spans 13 amino acids. The germline V gene encodes CDR1 SGHTS and CDR2 YDEGEE. The CDR3: CASSLVQGYGYTF. The CDR3 bases are TGTGCCAGCAGCTTGGTTCAGGGCTATGGCTACACCTTC.

CDR3 bases: TGTGCCAGCAGCGTAGATTTACGGTTGACTGAAGCTTTCTTT. As protein: CASSVDLRLTEAFF. The V and J genes are TRBV9 and TRBJ1-1, with no clear D. Germline V gene lookup returns CDR1 SGDLS and CDR2 YYNGEE. The CDR3 consists of 14 residues. Trimming took 0 bases from V and 5 from J, leaving 11 bases between them.

The rearrangement joins TRBV6-4 to TRBJ1-6; no definite D call. Germline values: CDR1 MRHNA, CDR2 SNTAGT. V was shortened by 0 bases and J by 1 base, with 4 bases between the two germline ends. The CDR3 runs 15 residues. The CDR3 DNA reads as TGTGCCAGCAGTGACTCCAGATCCTATAATTCACCCCTCCACTTT. Residues: CASSDSRSYNSPLHF.

The genes are TRBV5-1 and TRBJ1-2, with TRBD1 as a possible D gene (6 bases). The CDR3 runs to 14 residues. Germline V gene lookup returns CDR1 SGHRS and CDR2 YFSETQ. V was clipped by 4 bases and J by 8 bases, with 18 bases between them. CDR3 loop: CASSMPQGREGYTF. Written as DNA, the CDR3 is TGCGCCAGCAGCATGCCACAGGGCCGGGAAGGCTACACCTTC.